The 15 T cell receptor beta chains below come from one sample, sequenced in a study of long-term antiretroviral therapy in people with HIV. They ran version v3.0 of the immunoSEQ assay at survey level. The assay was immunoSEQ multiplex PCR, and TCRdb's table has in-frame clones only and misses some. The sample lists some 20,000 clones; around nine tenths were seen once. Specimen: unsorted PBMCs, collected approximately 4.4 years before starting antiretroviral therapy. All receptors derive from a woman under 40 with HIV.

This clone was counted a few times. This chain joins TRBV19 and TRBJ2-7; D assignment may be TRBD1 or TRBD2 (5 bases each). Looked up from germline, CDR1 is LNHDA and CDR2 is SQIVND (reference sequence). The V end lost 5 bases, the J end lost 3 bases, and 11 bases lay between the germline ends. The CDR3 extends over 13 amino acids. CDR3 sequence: CASSWDLDYEQYF. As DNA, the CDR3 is TGTGCCAGTAGTTGGGACCTAGACTACGAGCAGTACTTC.

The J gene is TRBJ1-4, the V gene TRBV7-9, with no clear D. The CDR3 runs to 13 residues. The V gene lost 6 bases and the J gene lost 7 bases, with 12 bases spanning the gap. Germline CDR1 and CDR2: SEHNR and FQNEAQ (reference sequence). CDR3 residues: CASRYGPVEKLFF. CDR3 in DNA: TGTGCCAGCAGATATGGACCGGTTGAAAAACTGTTTTTT.

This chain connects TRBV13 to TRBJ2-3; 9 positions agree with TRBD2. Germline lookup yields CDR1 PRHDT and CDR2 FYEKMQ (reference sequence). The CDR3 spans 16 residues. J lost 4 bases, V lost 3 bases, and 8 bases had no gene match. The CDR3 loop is CASSFFRAGGADTQYF. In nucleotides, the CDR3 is TGTGCCAGCAGCTTCTTCCGGGCGGGGGGGGCAGATACGCAGTATTTT. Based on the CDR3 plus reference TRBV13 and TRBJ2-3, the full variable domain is AAGVIQSPRHLIKEKRETATLKCYPIPRHDTVYWYQQGPGQDPQFLISFYEKMQSDKGSIPDRFSAQQFSDYHSELNMSSLELGDSALYFCASSFFRAGGADTQYFGPGTRLTVL.

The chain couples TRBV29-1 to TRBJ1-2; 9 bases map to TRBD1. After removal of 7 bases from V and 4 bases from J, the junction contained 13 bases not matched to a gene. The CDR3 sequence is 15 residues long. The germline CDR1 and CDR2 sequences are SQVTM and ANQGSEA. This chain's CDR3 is CSAQSRDRDSYGYTF. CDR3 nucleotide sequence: TGCAGCGCGCAAAGCCGGGACAGGGACTCCTATGGCTACACCTTC.

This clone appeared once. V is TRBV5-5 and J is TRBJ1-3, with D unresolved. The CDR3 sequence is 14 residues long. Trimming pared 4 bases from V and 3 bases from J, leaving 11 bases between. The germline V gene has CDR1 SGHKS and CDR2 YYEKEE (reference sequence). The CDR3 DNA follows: TGTGCCAGCAGCCTGGTTTCGGATGGAAACACCATATATTTT. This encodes CASSLVSDGNTIYF.

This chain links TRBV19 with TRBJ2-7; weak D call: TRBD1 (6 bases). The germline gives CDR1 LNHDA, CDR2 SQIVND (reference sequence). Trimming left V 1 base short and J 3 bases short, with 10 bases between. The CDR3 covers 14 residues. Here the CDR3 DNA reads TGTGCCAGTAGTATAGGTGGGGGCTTCTACGAGCAGTACTTC. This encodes CASSIGGGFYEQYF.

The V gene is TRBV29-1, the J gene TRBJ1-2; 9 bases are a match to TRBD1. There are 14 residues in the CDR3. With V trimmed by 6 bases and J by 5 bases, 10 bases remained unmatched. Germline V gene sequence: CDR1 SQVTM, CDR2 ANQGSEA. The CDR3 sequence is CSVEDRGILYGYTF. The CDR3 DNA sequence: TGCAGCGTGGAGGACAGGGGCATTCTATATGGCTACACCTTC. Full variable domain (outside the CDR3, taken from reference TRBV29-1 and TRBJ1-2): SAVISQKPSRDICQRGTSLTIQCQVDSQVTMMFWYRQQPGQSLTLIATANQGSEATYESGFVIDKFPISRPNLTFSTLTVSNMSPEDSSIYLCSVEDRGILYGYTFGSGTRLTVV.

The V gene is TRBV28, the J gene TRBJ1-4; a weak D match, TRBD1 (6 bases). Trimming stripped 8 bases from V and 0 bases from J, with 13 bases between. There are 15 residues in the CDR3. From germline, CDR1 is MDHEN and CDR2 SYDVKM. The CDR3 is CASRGGLPTNEKLFF. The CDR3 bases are TGTGCCAGCCGAGGGGGGTTACCAACTAATGAAAAACTGTTTTTT.

CDR3 nucleotide sequence: TGTGCCAGCAGCGTAGAGCTCGATACGCAGTATTTT. Protein sequence: CASSVELDTQYF. The genes are TRBV9 and TRBJ2-3; D gene uncertain. The germline CDR1 and CDR2 sequences are SGDLS and YYNGEE. Trimming cost V 0 bases and J 6 bases, with 5 bases left between them. The CDR3 length is 12 residues.

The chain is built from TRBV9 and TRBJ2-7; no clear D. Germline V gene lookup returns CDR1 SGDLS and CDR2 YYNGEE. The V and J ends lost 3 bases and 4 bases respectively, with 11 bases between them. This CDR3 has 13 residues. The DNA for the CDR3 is TGTGCCAGCAGCGCCGGGCTCAGTTACGAGCAGTACTTC. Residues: CASSAGLSYEQYF.

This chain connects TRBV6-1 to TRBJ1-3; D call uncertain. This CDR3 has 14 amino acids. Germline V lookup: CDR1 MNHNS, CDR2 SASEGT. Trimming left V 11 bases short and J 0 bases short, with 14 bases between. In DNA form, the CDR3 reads TGTGCCTCCCCGGGCACGGACTCTGGAAACACCATATATTTT. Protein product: CASPGTDSGNTIYF.

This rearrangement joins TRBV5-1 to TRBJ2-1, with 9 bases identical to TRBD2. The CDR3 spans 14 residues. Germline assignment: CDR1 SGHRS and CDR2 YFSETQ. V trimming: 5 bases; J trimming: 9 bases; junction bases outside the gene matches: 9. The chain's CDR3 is CASSSPSGEFEQFF. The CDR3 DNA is TGCGCCAGCAGTTCCCCTAGCGGGGAATTTGAGCAGTTCTTC.

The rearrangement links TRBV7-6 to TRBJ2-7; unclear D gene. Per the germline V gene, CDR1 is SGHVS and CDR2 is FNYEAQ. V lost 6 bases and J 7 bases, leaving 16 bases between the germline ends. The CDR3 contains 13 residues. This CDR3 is CASSQERLLEQYF. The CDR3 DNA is TGTGCCAGCAGTCAAGAGCGTCTGCTTGAGCAGTACTTC.

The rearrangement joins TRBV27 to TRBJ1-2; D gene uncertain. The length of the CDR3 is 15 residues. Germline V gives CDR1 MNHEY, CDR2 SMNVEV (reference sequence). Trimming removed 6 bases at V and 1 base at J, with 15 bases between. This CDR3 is CASRFGLLDNYGYTF. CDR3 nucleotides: TGTGCCAGCAGGTTTGGGCTACTCGATAACTATGGCTACACCTTC.

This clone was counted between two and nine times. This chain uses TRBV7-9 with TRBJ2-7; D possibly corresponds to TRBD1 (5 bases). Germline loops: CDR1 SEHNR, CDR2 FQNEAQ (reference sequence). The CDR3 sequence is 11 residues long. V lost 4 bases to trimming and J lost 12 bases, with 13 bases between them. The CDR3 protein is CASSSQGITYF. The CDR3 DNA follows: TGTGCCAGCAGCTCTCAGGGAATTACGTACTTC. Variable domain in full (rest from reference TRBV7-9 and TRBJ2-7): DTGVSQNPRHKITKRGQNVTFRCDPISEHNRLYWYRQTLGQGPEFLTYFQNEAQLEKSRLLSDRFSAERPKGSFSTLEIQRTEQGDSAMYLCASSSQGITYFGPGTRLTVT.